This T cell receptor (beta chain) was sequenced during a study of Graves' ophthalmopathy and Graves' hyperthyroidism. The germline gives CDR1 SNHLY, CDR2 FYNNEI. The CDR3 consists of 13 residues. Participants with hyperthyroidism, aged 18 to 65, were newly diagnosed with under 2 months' duration. Overall study findings and caveats: An approximately 84% specificity and 87.88% sensitivity were achieved by a 13-signature model that separated ophthalmopathy from stable hyperthyroidism. Most thyroid-expanded clonotypes exceeding 0.001 frequency were also found in blood. With a specificity of just under 75% and a sensitivity of just under 71%, the model predicted ophthalmopathy progression.

Of note for this clonotype: Its antigen is currently unknown.

From RNA, the CDR3 regions of TCR beta chains were amplified and sequenced. Second-round multiplex PCR followed a first-round RT-PCR using HTBI primers. From the multiplex PCR reads, TCRdb called clonotypes with MiXCR, one entry per CDR3 protein. The profile shows about 600,000 distinct CDR3 sequences, about two fifths of them singletons. The source of this sequence is an adult man with Graves' hyperthyroidism. Sequenced material: peripheral blood or thyroid tissue (not recorded which). The chain couples TRBV2 to TRBJ2-5; 10 bases fit TRBD2. This chain's CDR3 is CASGGPPQETQYF. CDR3 coding DNA: TGTGCTAGCGGGGGGCCACCACAAGAGACCCAGTACTTC.